These 30 T cell receptor beta chains share one sample of origin, sequenced in a study of T cells in Graves' hyperthyroidism and ophthalmopathy. The TCR beta CDR3 regions underwent amplification using RNA transcripts as the source. In the first-round RT-PCR of the TCR CDR3, the HTBI primer set was used. TCRdb redid the calling of the multiplex PCR reads with MiXCR, one entry per CDR3 protein. The sample lists more than 250,000 distinct CDR3 sequences; nearly 15% were seen once. Sequencing was performed on blood. The source of these receptors is a woman aged 45 to 65 with Graves' hyperthyroidism that later progressed to Graves' ophthalmopathy.

This clonotype came up many times. This chain joins TRBV2 and TRBJ2-7; perhaps TRBD2 as D (6 bases). CDR3 size: 13 residues. V was cut by 7 bases and J by 5 bases, with 15 bases left in between. In germline, CDR1 is SNHLY, CDR2 FYNNEI. CDR3 in DNA: TGTGCCAGCAACCGACTAGAGAAAAACGAGCAGTACTTC. Translated, it gives CASNRLEKNEQYF.

This clonotype was counted ten times or more. The J gene is TRBJ1-2, the V gene TRBV20-1, with TRBD1 as a possible D gene (6 bases). V lost 5 bases, J lost 4 bases, and 14 bases lay in between. Germline V CDR1 and CDR2: DFQATT, SNEGSKA (reference sequence). CDR3 size: 13 residues. The CDR3 sequence: CSAARGAGYGYTF. As DNA, the CDR3 is TGCAGTGCTGCGAGGGGGGCAGGCTATGGCTACACCTTC.

This clonotype came up many times. This chain links TRBV5-1 with TRBJ1-1; the D gene is possibly TRBD1 (6 bases). The germline V gene has CDR1 SGHRS and CDR2 YFSETQ. The V and J ends lost 4 bases and 3 bases respectively, with 19 bases between them. The CDR3 sequence is 16 residues long. The CDR3 spells CASSPKAQGLDTEAFF. The CDR3 nucleotides are TGCGCCAGCAGCCCCAAGGCGCAGGGGTTGGACACTGAAGCTTTCTTT.

This clonotype was found many times. The chain joins TRBV3-1 to TRBJ2-3, with unresolved D. This CDR3 has 13 residues. Germline-derived CDR1 and CDR2 are LGHDT and YNNKEL (reference sequence). The V and J ends lost 4 bases and 5 bases respectively, with 10 bases between them. In DNA, the CDR3 is TGTGCCAGCAGCCCTGATGTGTTAGATACGCAGTATTTT. It encodes CASSPDVLDTQYF.

This clonotype was observed at least ten times. The chain uses TRBV28 and TRBJ1-1; D is unclear. Deletions cut 2 bases from V and 8 bases from J, with 9 bases between. Germline assignment: CDR1 MDHEN and CDR2 SYDVKM. CDR3 size: 12 residues. The CDR3 reads CASSLAPYEAFF. For the CDR3, the DNA is TGTGCCAGCAGTTTAGCCCCTTACGAAGCTTTCTTT.

This clonotype has at least ten counts. The J gene is TRBJ2-7, the V gene TRBV2; 8 bases are a match to TRBD1. The germline CDR1 and CDR2 sequences are SNHLY and FYNNEI. V dropped 6 bases and J dropped 3; count of bases not matched to a gene: 7. The CDR3 has 14 residues. CDR3 in amino acids: CASRPGQESYEQYF. The CDR3 DNA follows: TGTGCCAGCAGGCCGGGACAGGAGAGCTACGAGCAGTACTTC.

This clonotype was recorded a few times. The chain has TRBV30 and TRBJ1-1; TRBD1 is a possible D gene (5 bases). V lost 5 bases and J 3 bases, leaving 22 bases between the germline ends. The V gene's germline CDR1 is GTSNPN and CDR2 SVGIG (reference sequence). CDR3 size: 16 residues. CDR3 amino acids: CAWGAARGSGDTEAFF. The DNA for the CDR3 is TGTGCCTGGGGCGCCGCAAGGGGCTCGGGGGACACTGAAGCTTTCTTT.

This clonotype was recorded many times. V is TRBV10-3 and J is TRBJ2-5; 8 positions match TRBD1. The CDR3 is made up of 16 amino acids. Losses at the gene ends were 3 bases for V and 5 bases for J; bases not matched to a gene: 11. Germline V CDR1 and CDR2: ENHRY, SYGVKD. DNA for the CDR3: TGTGCCATCAGTGACACGAGACAGGGGTCGTCGGAGACCCAGTACTTC. As protein: CAISDTRQGSSETQYF.

This clonotype was seen many times. The J gene is TRBJ2-3, the V gene TRBV20-1, with TRBD2 matching 11 bases. This CDR3 is 13 amino acids long. Germline lookup yields CDR1 DFQATT and CDR2 SNEGSKA (reference sequence). Trimming removed 5 bases from V and 6 bases from J; junction bases left unmatched: 4. CDR3 amino acids: CSAAGTSGDTQYF. The DNA of the CDR3 is TGCAGTGCTGCCGGGACTAGCGGTGATACGCAGTATTTT.

This clonotype was seen repeatedly, ten times or more. The chain links TRBV28 to TRBJ2-7, with unresolved D. The CDR3 covers 13 residues. The V and J ends lost 7 bases and 2 bases respectively, with 12 bases between them. Germline CDR1 MDHEN, CDR2 SYDVKM. This CDR3 reads CASTPGLPYEQYF. In DNA form, the CDR3 reads TGTGCCAGCACCCCCGGATTACCCTACGAGCAGTACTTC.

This clonotype was observed at least ten times. The chain combines TRBV29-1 with TRBJ1-4; 10 nucleotides align to TRBD1. V trimming: 4 bases; J trimming: 6 bases; junction bases outside the gene matches: 5. The CDR3 is 14 residues long. Per the germline V gene, CDR1 is SQVTM and CDR2 is ANQGSEA. CDR3 sequence reads: CSVATGTGDEKLFF. As DNA, the CDR3 is TGCAGCGTTGCCACCGGGACAGGGGATGAAAAACTGTTTTTT.

The J gene is TRBJ2-1, the V gene TRBV5-4, with D perhaps matching TRBD1 or TRBD2 (6 bases each). The germline gives CDR1 SGHNT, CDR2 YYREEE (reference sequence). Trimming removed 4 bases at V and 6 bases at J, with 17 bases between. This CDR3 has 15 residues. CDR3 nucleotide sequence: TGTGCCAGCAGCCGAGGGGGGCAGGATGGCAATGAGCAGTTCTTC. Its protein product is CASSRGGQDGNEQFF.

This clonotype was seen only once. Just one base apart from a much larger clone, this may be a read error. The chain recombines TRBV7-6 with TRBJ1-5; D possibly corresponds to TRBD1 (6 bases). The V and J ends lost 1 base and 2 bases respectively, with 9 bases between them. The CDR3 is 15 residues long. Germline V gene sequence: CDR1 SGHVS, CDR2 FNYEAQ. The chain's CDR3 is CASSLVAGGNQPQHF. CDR3 DNA: TGTGCCAGCAGCTTAGTGGCAGGGGGCAATCAGCCCCAGCATTTT.

The chain uses TRBV19 and TRBJ1-5, with TRBD1 matching 7 bases. The CDR3 is made up of 16 amino acids. V shed 4 bases and J 4 bases; nucleotides not matched to a gene: 10. Germline CDR1 reads LNHDA; CDR2 reads SQIVND (reference sequence). Written as DNA, the CDR3 is TGTGCCAGTAGTAAACGACAGGGCTGGTCAAATCAGCCCCAGCATTTT. This encodes CASSKRQGWSNQPQHF.

On this clonotype: A read error is possible here, since a much larger clone lies one base away. V gene TRBV28 combines with J gene TRBJ1-5; D is perhaps TRBD1 (6 bases). The germline V gene has CDR1 MDHEN and CDR2 SYDVKM. V lost 3 bases and J lost 9, with 12 bases in between. The CDR3 is 13 residues long. In DNA, the CDR3 is TGTGCCAGCAGTTTGTATGGGGGGCGGCCCCAGCATTTT. It yields the protein CASSLYGGRPQHF. Looking up the rest from reference TRBV28 and TRBJ1-5 gives the full variable domain: DVKVTQSSRYLVKRTGEKVFLECVQDMDHENMFWYRQDPGLGLRLIYFSYDVKMKEKGDIPEGYSVSREKKERFSLILESASTNQTSMYLCASSLYGGRPQHFGDGTRLSIL.

This clonotype was seen many times. This rearrangement joins TRBV19 to TRBJ2-2; possibly TRBD1 for D (5 bases). This CDR3 has 16 residues. The V and J ends lost 5 bases and 6 bases respectively, with 19 bases between them. Germline CDR1 is LNHDA and CDR2 is SQIVND (reference sequence). The CDR3 DNA follows: TGTGCCAGTAGTGTCGGCAGGGCGGTTATCTCCGGGGAGCTGTTTTTT. Translated: CASSVGRAVISGELFF.

This clonotype was detected only a few times. The V call is TRBV3-1, the J call TRBJ2-2; D not certain. The CDR3 spans 14 residues. V shed 0 bases and J shed 6 bases, with 8 bases lying between them. From germline, CDR1 is LGHDT and CDR2 YNNKEL (reference sequence). The CDR3: CASSQEEQAGELFF. CDR3 nucleotides: TGTGCCAGCAGCCAAGAGGAGCAGGCCGGGGAGCTGTTTTTT.

This rearrangement joins TRBV20-1 to TRBJ1-2, with 8 bases aligning to TRBD1. Germline V gene data show CDR1 as DFQATT and CDR2 as SNEGSKA (reference sequence). The CDR3 runs 13 residues. Trimming removed 5 bases from V and 3 bases from J; junction bases left unmatched: 5. This CDR3 reads CSARQGIDYGYTF. Written as DNA, the CDR3 is TGCAGTGCTCGACAGGGGATAGACTATGGCTACACCTTC.

This clonotype was detected ten times or more. The V gene is TRBV11-3, the J gene TRBJ1-1; D possibly corresponds to TRBD1 (5 bases). Looked up from germline, CDR1 is SGHNT and CDR2 is YENEEA. CDR3 length equals 13 residues. V lost 5 bases and J lost 5, with 12 bases in between. In DNA form, the CDR3 reads TGTGCCAGCAGCCCTCGGGGGGAGACTGAAGCTTTCTTT. This translates into CASSPRGETEAFF.

This clonotype has ten or more counts. The CDR3 loop is CATRTTYSNQPQHF. The CDR3 bases are TGTGCCACACGGACAACTTATAGCAATCAGCCCCAGCATTTT. The chain employs TRBV6-1 and TRBJ1-5; the D gene is possibly TRBD1 (5 bases). The CDR3 contains 14 residues. Trimming pared 10 bases from V and 0 bases from J, leaving 13 bases between. The germline V gene encodes CDR1 MNHNS and CDR2 SASEGT.

This clonotype was seen repeatedly, ten times or more. This chain uses TRBV7-9 with TRBJ1-1; D is ambiguous. The ends were cut back, 1 base at V and 6 bases at J, with 3 bases in the middle. Germline assignment: CDR1 SEHNR and CDR2 FQNEAQ (reference sequence). The CDR3 consists of 11 residues. DNA for the CDR3: TGTGCCAGCAGCTTAGTATCTGAAGCTTTCTTT. Translated, it gives CASSLVSEAFF.

This clonotype was counted many times. The J gene is TRBJ2-1, the V gene TRBV12-3 or TRBV12-4; the D is unclear. The length of the CDR3 is 13 residues. With 5 bases removed from V and 15 bases from J, the gap between germline ends came to 20 bases. CDR3 in amino acids: CASSLGPGNLVFF. CDR3 nucleotide sequence: TGTGCCAGCAGTCTTGGGCCCGGCAATCTTGTGTTCTTC.

As for this clonotype: At one end, the junction sequence differs from germline, possibly due to a read error. The CDR3 sequence: CVSSRYAGTDTQYF. CDR3 coding DNA: TGCGTCAGCAGCCGATATGCTGGGACAGATACGCAGTATTTT. The chain carries TRBV5-1 and TRBJ2-3; D remains unclear. The CDR3 is 14 amino acids. The germline V gene has CDR1 SGHRS and CDR2 YFSETQ.

This clonotype was observed at least ten times. The chain couples TRBV7-9 to TRBJ1-4; no firm D call. The CDR3 spans 15 residues. Germline V gene sequence: CDR1 SEHNR, CDR2 FQNEAQ (reference sequence). V was trimmed by 0 bases and J by 6 bases, leaving 11 bases between them. The CDR3 loop is CASSLAPGYDEKLFF. The CDR3 nucleotides read TGTGCCAGCAGCTTAGCTCCGGGATATGATGAAAAACTGTTTTTT.

This clonotype has at least ten counts. The chain uses TRBV7-4 and TRBJ2-3, with TRBD2 matching 7 bases. Germline assignment: CDR1 SGHVT and CDR2 SQSDAQ. The CDR3 spans 17 residues. The junction had 14 bases not matched to a gene; V was cut back by 3 bases and J by 5 bases. The CDR3 DNA sequence: TGTGCCAGCAGCTTGGAGTCTTGGGAGGGCCAGGGAGATACGCAGTATTTT. The encoded protein is CASSLESWEGQGDTQYF.

This clonotype came up a few times. A much larger clonotype is one base distant, so this may be a read error. The chain couples TRBV12-3 or TRBV12-4 to TRBJ1-1; D not resolved. V gave up 6 bases and J gave up 6 bases, with 17 bases separating them. The CDR3 contains 14 residues. As DNA, the CDR3 is TGTGCCAGCAGGGCCACGGGCCCAGGCCCTGAAGCTTTCTTT. Protein product: CASRATGPGPEAFF.

This clonotype was seen repeatedly, ten times or more. The DNA is omitted, as the CDR3 cannot be located on it reliably, and the CDR3 follows TCRdb's listing. This CDR3 is CASSPPVPGSCFF. The chain has TRBV18 and TRBJ2-2. Germline V CDR1 and CDR2: KGHSH, LQKENI. With termini counted, the CDR3 has 13 amino acids.

This clonotype was recorded many times. The chain is built from TRBV7-2 and TRBJ2-5; D may match TRBD1 or TRBD2 (5 bases each). The CDR3 length is 15 residues. V was cut by 1 base and J by 1 base, with 10 bases left in between. Germline V lookup: CDR1 SGHTA, CDR2 FQGNSA. The CDR3 spells CASSLDGASQETQYF. The CDR3 DNA follows: TGTGCCAGCAGCTTAGACGGGGCTAGCCAAGAGACCCAGTACTTC.

The DNA for the CDR3 is TGTGCCAGCAGAGACCTTGGTGGGGCGGGAGCGTACGTGGAGACCCAGTACTTC. Its protein product is CASRDLGGAGAYVETQYF. The chain links TRBV28 to TRBJ2-5; 7 nucleotides align to TRBD2. The CDR3 is made up of 18 amino acids. V lost 6 bases to trimming and J lost 5 bases; unmatched junction nucleotides: 21. Per the germline V gene, CDR1 is MDHEN and CDR2 is SYDVKM.

This clonotype was found once. Just one base apart from a much larger clone, this may be a read error. The rearrangement links TRBV6-2 or TRBV6-3 to TRBJ1-1; no reliable D call. CDR1 is MNHEY and CDR2 is SVGEGT in the germline V gene. The CDR3 contains 11 residues. V lost 5 bases and J lost 11, with 12 bases in between. CDR3 region: CASSNTEYAFF. CDR3 sequence (DNA): TGTGCCAGCAGTAACACTGAGTACGCTTTCTTT.